The 5 T cell receptor beta chains presented below share a single source sample, sequenced in a study of T cell responses to AZD1222 COVID-19 vaccine. Libraries were prepared by immunoSEQ multiplex PCR; TCRdb keeps only in-frame clonotypes and omits some of them. The sample shows 150,000 to 200,000 clones, approximately 90% of them seen only once. This sample comprised peripheral blood, obtained on day 0 of AZD1222 vaccination. Receptor source: an adult in good health.

This clone was seen only a few times. J is TRBJ1-6 and V is TRBV7-6; the D is unclear. Germline assignment: CDR1 SGHVS and CDR2 FNYEAQ. The V and J ends lost 6 bases and 8 bases respectively, with 11 bases between them. The CDR3 totals 13 residues. In DNA, the CDR3 is TGTGCCAGCAGGCGATCCGGGGATTCACCCCTCCACTTT. It translates to CASRRSGDSPLHF.

This chain connects TRBV30 to TRBJ1-1; no clear D gene. Germline V gives CDR1 GTSNPN, CDR2 SVGIG (reference sequence). CDR3 length: 13 amino acids. Trimming left V 1 base short and J 3 bases short, with 9 bases between. This CDR3 reads CAWSEGSHTEAFF. The CDR3 DNA sequence: TGTGCCTGGAGTGAGGGCAGCCACACTGAAGCTTTCTTT.

The gene calls are TRBV24-1 and TRBJ2-7, with D possibly being TRBD2 (7 bases). The CDR3 loop spans 14 amino acids. Germline CDR1 and CDR2: KGHDR and SFDVKD. Trimming took off 5 bases at V and 2 bases at J, with 12 bases between the two ends. CDR3 bases: TGTGCCACCAGTGCGGGGGGCTCGGCCTACGAGCAGTACTTC. The encoded protein is CATSAGGSAYEQYF.

This chain links TRBV2 with TRBJ2-7; TRBD2 matches 11 bases. CDR3 length equals 14 residues. Unmatched junction bases numbered 2, after V lost 7 bases and J lost 0 bases. Germline values: CDR1 SNHLY, CDR2 FYNNEI. The CDR3: CASTLAGVSYEQYF. The CDR3 DNA reads as TGTGCCAGCACACTAGCGGGGGTCTCCTACGAGCAGTACTTC. Full variable domain (rest looked up from reference TRBV2 and TRBJ2-7): EPEVTQTPSHQVTQMGQEVILRCVPISNHLYFYWYRQILGQKVEFLVSFYNNEISEKSEIFDDQFSVERPDGSNFTLKIRSTKLEDSAMYFCASTLAGVSYEQYFGPGTRLTVT.

The chain has TRBV7-3 and TRBJ2-2; D unclear. V dropped 1 base and J dropped 7 bases, with 10 bases sitting between them. The CDR3 is 14 amino acids. Germline CDR1 reads SGHTA; CDR2 reads FQGTGA. CDR3 sequence (DNA): TGTGCCAGCAGCTTAAAGGGATTCGGCGGGGAGCTGTTTTTT. Translation gives CASSLKGFGGELFF. The complete variable domain, with remaining parts taken from reference TRBV7-3 and TRBJ2-2, reads GAGVSQTPSNKVTEKGKYVELRCDPISGHTALYWYRQSLGQGPEFLIYFQGTGAADDSGLPNDRFFAVRPEGSVSTLKIQRTERGDSAVYLCASSLKGFGGELFFGEGSRLTVL.